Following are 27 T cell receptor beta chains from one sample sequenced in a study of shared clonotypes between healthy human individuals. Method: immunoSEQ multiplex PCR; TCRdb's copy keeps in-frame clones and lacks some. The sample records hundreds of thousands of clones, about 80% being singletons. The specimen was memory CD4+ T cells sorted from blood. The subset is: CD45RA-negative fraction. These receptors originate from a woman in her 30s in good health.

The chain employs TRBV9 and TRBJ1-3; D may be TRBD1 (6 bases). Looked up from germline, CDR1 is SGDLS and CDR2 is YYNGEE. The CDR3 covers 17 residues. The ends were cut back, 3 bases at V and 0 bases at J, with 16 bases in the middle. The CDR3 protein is CASSARTAIASGNTIYF. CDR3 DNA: TGTGCCAGCAGCGCTCGGACAGCGATAGCCTCTGGAAACACCATATATTTT. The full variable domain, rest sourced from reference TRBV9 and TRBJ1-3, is DSGVTQTPKHLITATGQRVTLRCSPRSGDLSVYWYQQSLDQGLQFLIQYYNGEERAKGNILERFSAQQFPDLHSELNLSSLELGDSALYFCASSARTAIASGNTIYFGEGSWLTVV.

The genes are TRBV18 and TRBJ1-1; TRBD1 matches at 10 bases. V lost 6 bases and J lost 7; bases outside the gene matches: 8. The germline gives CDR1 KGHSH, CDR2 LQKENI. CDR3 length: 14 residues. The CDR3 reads CASSFGTGDGEAFF. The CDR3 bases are TGTGCCAGCTCCTTTGGGACAGGGGATGGTGAAGCTTTCTTT.

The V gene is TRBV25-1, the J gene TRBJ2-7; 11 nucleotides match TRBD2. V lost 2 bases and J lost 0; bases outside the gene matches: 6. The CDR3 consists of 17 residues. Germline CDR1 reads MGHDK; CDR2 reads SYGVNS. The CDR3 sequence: CASSEVGTSGSSYEQYF. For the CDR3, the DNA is TGTGCCAGCAGTGAAGTGGGCACTAGCGGGAGCTCCTACGAGCAGTACTTC.

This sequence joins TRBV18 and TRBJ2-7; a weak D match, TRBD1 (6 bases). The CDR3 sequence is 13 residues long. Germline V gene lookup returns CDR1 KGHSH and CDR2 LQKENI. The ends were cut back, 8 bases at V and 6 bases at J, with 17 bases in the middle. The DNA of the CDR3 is TGTGCCAGCCGTTGGGCAGGGGAAATCGAGCAGTACTTC. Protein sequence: CASRWAGEIEQYF.

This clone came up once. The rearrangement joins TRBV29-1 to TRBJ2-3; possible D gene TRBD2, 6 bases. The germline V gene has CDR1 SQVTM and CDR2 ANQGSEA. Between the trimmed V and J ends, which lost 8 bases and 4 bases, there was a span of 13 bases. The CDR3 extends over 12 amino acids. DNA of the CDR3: TGCAGCCTTTCGCGGGGCGCAGATACGCAGTATTTT. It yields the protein CSLSRGADTQYF.

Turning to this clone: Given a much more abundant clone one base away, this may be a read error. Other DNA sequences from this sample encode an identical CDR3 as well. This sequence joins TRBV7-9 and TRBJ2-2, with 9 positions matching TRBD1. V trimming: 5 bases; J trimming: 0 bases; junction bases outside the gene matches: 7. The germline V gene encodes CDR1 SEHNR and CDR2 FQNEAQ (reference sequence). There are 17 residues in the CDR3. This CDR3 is CASSQGQGASNTGELFF. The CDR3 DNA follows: TGTGCCAGCAGCCAGGGACAGGGAGCCTCGAACACCGGGGAGCTGTTTTTT.

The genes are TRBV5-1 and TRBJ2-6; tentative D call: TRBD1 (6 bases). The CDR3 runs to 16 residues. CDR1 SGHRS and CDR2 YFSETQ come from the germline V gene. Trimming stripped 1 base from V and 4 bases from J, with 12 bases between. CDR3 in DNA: TGCGCCAGCAGCTTGACAACAGGGTCGGGGGCCAACGTCCTGACTTTC. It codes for CASSLTTGSGANVLTF.

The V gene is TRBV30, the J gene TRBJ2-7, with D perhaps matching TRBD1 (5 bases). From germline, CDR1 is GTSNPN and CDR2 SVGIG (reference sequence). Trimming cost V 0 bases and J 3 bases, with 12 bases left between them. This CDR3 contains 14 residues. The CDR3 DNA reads TGTGCCTGGAGTGTAGGTTCAGGGCTCTACGAGCAGTACTTC. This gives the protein CAWSVGSGLYEQYF.

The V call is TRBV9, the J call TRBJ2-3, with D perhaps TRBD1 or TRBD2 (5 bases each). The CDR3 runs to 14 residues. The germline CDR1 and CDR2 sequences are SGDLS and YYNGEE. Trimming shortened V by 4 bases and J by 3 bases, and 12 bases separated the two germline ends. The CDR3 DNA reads TGTGCCAGCAGCCGCCTGGGGACGACAGATACGCAGTATTTT. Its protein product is CASSRLGTTDTQYF.

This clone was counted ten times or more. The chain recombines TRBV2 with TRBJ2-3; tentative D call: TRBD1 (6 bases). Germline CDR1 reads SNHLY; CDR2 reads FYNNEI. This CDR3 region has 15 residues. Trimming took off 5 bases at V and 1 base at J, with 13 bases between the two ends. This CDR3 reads CASSNQGKGTDTQYF. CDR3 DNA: TGTGCCAGCAGTAATCAGGGGAAGGGCACAGATACGCAGTATTTT.

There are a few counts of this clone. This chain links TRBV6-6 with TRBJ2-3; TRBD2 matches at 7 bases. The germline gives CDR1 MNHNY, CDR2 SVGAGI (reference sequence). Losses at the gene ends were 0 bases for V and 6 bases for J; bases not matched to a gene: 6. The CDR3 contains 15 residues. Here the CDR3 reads CASSYSTGGRDTQYF. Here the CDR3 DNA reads TGTGCCAGCAGTTACTCGACGGGAGGTCGTGATACGCAGTATTTT.

The CDR3 nucleotides read TGTGCCAGTAGTATACAGCGGGGGGCTTACAATGAGCAGTTCTTC. Translated: CASSIQRGAYNEQFF. The rearrangement uses TRBV19 and TRBJ2-1; 9 nucleotides align to TRBD2. The CDR3 runs to 15 residues. From germline, CDR1 is LNHDA and CDR2 SQIVND (reference sequence). The V gene end was trimmed by 2 bases and the J gene end by 4 bases; junction bases not matched to a gene: 3.

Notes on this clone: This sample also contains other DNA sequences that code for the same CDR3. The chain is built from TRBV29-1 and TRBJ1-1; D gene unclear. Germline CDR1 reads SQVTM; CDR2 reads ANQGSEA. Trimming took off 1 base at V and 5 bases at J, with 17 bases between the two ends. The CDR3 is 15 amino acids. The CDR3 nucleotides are TGCAGCGTTGAAGTAAACGGAGGTCATGGGACTGAAGCTTTCTTT. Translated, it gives CSVEVNGGHGTEAFF.

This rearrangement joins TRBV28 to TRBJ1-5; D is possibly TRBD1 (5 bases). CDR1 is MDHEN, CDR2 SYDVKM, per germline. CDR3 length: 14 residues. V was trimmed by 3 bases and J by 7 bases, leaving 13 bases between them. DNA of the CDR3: TGTGCCAGCAGTTTTTTAGGGGAAATGCAGCCCCAGCATTTT. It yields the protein CASSFLGEMQPQHF.

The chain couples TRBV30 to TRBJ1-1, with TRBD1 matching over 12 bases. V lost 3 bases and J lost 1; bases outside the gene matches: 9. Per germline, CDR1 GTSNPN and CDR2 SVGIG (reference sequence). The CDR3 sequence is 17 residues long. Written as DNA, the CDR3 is TGTGCCTGGAGACCCACCGGGACAGGGGGCGCGAACACTGAAGCTTTCTTT. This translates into CAWRPTGTGGANTEAFF.

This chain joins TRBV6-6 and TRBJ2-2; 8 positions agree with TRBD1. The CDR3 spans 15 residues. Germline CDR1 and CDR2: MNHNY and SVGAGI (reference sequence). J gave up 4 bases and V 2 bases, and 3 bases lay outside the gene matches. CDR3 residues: CASSYPTGGTGELFF. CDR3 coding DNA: TGTGCCAGCAGTTACCCTACAGGGGGCACCGGGGAGCTGTTTTTT.

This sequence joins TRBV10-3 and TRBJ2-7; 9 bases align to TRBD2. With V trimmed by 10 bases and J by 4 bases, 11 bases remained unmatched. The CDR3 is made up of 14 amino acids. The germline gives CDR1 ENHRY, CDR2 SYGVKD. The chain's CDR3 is CATGDSAGGYEQYF. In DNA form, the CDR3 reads TGTGCCACCGGGGATTCAGCGGGAGGTTACGAGCAGTACTTC.

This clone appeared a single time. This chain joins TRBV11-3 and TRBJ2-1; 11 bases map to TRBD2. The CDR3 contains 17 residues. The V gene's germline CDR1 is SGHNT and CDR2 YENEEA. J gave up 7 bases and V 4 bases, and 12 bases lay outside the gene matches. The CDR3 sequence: CASSSREVLAGGNEQFF. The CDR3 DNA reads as TGTGCCAGCAGCTCACGCGAGGTCCTAGCGGGAGGAAATGAGCAGTTCTTC.

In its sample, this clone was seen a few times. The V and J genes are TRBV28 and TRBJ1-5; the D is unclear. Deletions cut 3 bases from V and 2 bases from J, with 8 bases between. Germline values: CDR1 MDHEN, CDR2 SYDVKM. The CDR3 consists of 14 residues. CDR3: CASSFRRGNQPQHF. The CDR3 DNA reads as TGTGCCAGCAGTTTTAGGCGGGGCAATCAGCCCCAGCATTTT. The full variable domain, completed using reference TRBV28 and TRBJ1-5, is DVKVTQSSRYLVKRTGEKVFLECVQDMDHENMFWYRQDPGLGLRLIYFSYDVKMKEKGDIPEGYSVSREKKERFSLILESASTNQTSMYLCASSFRRGNQPQHFGDGTRLSIL.

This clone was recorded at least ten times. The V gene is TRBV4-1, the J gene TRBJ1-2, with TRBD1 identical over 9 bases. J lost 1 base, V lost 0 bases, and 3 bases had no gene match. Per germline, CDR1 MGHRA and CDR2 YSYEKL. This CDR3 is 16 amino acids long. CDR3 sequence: CASSQEGTGFNYGYTF. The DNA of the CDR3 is TGCGCCAGCAGCCAAGAGGGGACAGGGTTTAACTATGGCTACACCTTC.

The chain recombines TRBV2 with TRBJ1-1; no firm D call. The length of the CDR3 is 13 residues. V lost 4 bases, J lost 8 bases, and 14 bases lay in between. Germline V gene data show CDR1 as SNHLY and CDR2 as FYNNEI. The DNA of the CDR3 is TGTGCCAGCAGTGCCCAGCAAGGCTTGGAAGCTTTCTTT. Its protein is CASSAQQGLEAFF.

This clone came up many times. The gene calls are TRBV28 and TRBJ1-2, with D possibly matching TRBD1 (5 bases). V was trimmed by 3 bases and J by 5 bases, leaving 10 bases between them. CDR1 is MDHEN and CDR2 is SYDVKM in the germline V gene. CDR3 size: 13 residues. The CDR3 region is CASSLREGYGYTF. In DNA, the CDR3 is TGTGCCAGCAGTTTGAGGGAGGGGTATGGCTACACCTTC.

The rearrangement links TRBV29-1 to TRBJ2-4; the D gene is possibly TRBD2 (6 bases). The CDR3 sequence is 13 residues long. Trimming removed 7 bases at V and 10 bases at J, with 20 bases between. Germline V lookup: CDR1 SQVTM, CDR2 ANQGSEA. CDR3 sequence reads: CSAAGTEEGIQYF. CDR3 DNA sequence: TGCAGCGCCGCCGGGACGGAGGAGGGGATTCAGTACTTC.

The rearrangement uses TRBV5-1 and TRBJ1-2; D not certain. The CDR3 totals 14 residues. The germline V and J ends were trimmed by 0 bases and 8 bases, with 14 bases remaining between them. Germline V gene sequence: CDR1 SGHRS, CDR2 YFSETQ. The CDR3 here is CASSLALLEGGYTF. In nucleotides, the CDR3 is TGCGCCAGCAGCTTGGCCCTTTTAGAAGGAGGCTACACCTTC.

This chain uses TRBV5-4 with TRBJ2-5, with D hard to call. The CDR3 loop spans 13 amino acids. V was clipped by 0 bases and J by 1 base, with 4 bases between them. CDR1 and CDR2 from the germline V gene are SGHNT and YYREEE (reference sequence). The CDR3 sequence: CASSLVSQETQYF. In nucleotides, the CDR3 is TGTGCCAGCAGCTTGGTTAGCCAAGAGACCCAGTACTTC.

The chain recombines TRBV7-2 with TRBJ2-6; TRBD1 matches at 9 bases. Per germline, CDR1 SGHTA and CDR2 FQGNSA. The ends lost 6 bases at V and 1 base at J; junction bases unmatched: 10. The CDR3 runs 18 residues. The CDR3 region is CASRKSGQGISGANVLTF. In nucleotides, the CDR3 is TGTGCCAGCAGGAAGAGTGGACAGGGGATATCTGGGGCCAACGTCCTGACTTTC.

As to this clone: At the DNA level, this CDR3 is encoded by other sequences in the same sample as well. This CDR3 is CASSLDPGQGPYEQYF. The CDR3 coding sequence is TGTGCCAGCAGCTTAGATCCGGGACAGGGACCCTACGAGCAGTACTTC. The chain employs TRBV7-9 and TRBJ2-7; 9 bases are a match to TRBD1. With 1 base clipped from V and 2 bases from J, the junction kept 6 bases outside the gene matches. This CDR3 is built from 16 residues. Germline CDR1 reads SEHNR; CDR2 reads FQNEAQ (reference sequence).